This T cell receptor beta chain was sequenced for a study of T cell clonality in common variable immunodeficiency. Findings of the study overall: Shared TCRbeta clones were fewer between CVID subjects than controls.

TCRdb's table, derived via immunoSEQ multiplex PCR, lists solely in-frame clones and lacks some. Listed for the sample are about 66,000 clones, none seen a single time. The CDR3 covers 14 residues. Trimming pared 10 bases from V and 2 bases from J, leaving 15 bases between. Germline CDR1 and CDR2: LNHDA and SQIVND (reference sequence). To note about this clone: What it binds is unknown. Sequencing ends 3 residues short of the CDR3 end; the germline J gene provides the rest.

The rearrangement joins TRBV19 to TRBJ1-5; D unclear. This receptor was taken from a person aged 18 to 69 in good health. Source material: peripheral blood mononuclear cells. The CDR3 region is CATETGLGNQPQHF. The part of the CDR3 DNA that was read is TGTGCCACCGAGACGGGTTTGGGCAATCAGCCC.